Presented here are 3 T cell receptor beta chains from one specimen sequenced in a study of brain T cells in children with intractable seizures. Noted time point: blood from clinic visit 5 months post-surgery; TSC patient then seizure free. Sequenced by immunoSEQ multiplex PCR; TCRdb stores in-frame clones only, minus some. The sample yields approximately 330,000 clones, approximately 93% seen once. The sample was peripheral blood, taken 4 to 5 months after surgery. All receptors come from a boy in the first two years of life with tuberous sclerosis and intractable seizures.

The chain employs TRBV13 and TRBJ2-7, with 7 bases identical to TRBD1. Germline lookup yields CDR1 PRHDT and CDR2 FYEKMQ (reference sequence). The CDR3 spans 17 residues. V gave up 6 bases and J gave up 2 bases; unmatched junction bases: 16. CDR3 nucleotides: TGTGCCAGCAGTCAGCTTCCGACCGGGACAGATCCCTACGAGCAGTACTTC. This codes for CASSQLPTGTDPYEQYF.

V and J are TRBV27 and TRBJ1-2; D gene unclear. Looked up from germline, CDR1 is MNHEY and CDR2 is SMNVEV (reference sequence). This CDR3 is built from 14 residues. The V end lost 8 bases, the J end lost 5 bases, and 18 bases lay between the germline ends. CDR3 sequence: CASSRGVGKYGYTF. As DNA, the CDR3 is TGTGCCAGCTCAAGAGGAGTGGGCAAGTATGGCTACACCTTC.

The genes are TRBV15 and TRBJ2-7; D is perhaps TRBD1 (6 bases). The germline gives CDR1 LNHNV, CDR2 YYDKDF (reference sequence). This CDR3 is built from 13 residues. Trimming stripped 3 bases from V and 4 bases from J, with 10 bases between. This chain's CDR3 is CATSRGAWYEQYF. CDR3 nucleotides: TGTGCCACCAGCAGGGGGGCGTGGTACGAGCAGTACTTC.